The entry that follows covers one TCR beta chain sequence. Its antigen is not known. PBMCs were isolated by Ficoll-Paque density gradient centrifugation, using more than 8.5 ml of fresh peripheral blood as the starting material. The sample belongs to a study of Graves' ophthalmopathy and Graves' hyperthyroidism. Study-level results: Detection in blood was also observed for most expanded thyroid clonotypes above 0.001 frequency.

The V gene's germline CDR1 is KGHDR and CDR2 SFDVKD. The CDR3 sequence is 12 residues long. V shed 7 bases and J shed 8 bases, with 13 bases lying between them. Amplified material comprised TCR beta CDR3 regions derived from RNA transcripts. HTBI primers were used in a first-round RT-PCR, which preceded a second-round multiplex PCR. TCRdb redid the calling of the multiplex PCR reads with MiXCR, one entry per CDR3 protein. Of about 740,000 distinct CDR3 sequences in the sample, 40% were seen once. The origin of this receptor is an adult man with Graves' ophthalmopathy. V gene TRBV24-1 combines with J gene TRBJ1-2; D might be TRBD1 (5 bases). The sequencing input was peripheral blood. The CDR3 DNA is TGTGCCACCAGGTGGGGCTCCGACGGCTACACCTTC. The encoded protein is CATRWGSDGYTF.